A single T cell receptor (beta chain) is shown here with its context. Researchers ran the PCR with 60 Vbeta and 13 Jbeta primers. Assay: immunoSEQ multiplex PCR; the TCRdb copy retains only in-frame clones and omits some. The table lists about 190,000 clones, over 70% of them singletons, with about 1.5% in the top ten. These data are taken from a study of cytomegalovirus exposure and HLA in healthy donors. The CDR3 consists of 13 residues. CDR1 and CDR2 from the germline V gene are MNHNY and SVGAGI (reference sequence). Deletions cut 6 bases from V and 3 bases from J, with 9 bases between. Sequencing was performed on PBMCs. This chain joins TRBV6-6 and TRBJ1-3, with D unclear. This sequence was found in a woman younger than 35 in good health and CMV-seronegative. CDR3 in amino acids: CASSTIRGNTIYF. In DNA form, the CDR3 reads TGTGCCAGCAGCACAATACGTGGAAACACCATATATTTT.